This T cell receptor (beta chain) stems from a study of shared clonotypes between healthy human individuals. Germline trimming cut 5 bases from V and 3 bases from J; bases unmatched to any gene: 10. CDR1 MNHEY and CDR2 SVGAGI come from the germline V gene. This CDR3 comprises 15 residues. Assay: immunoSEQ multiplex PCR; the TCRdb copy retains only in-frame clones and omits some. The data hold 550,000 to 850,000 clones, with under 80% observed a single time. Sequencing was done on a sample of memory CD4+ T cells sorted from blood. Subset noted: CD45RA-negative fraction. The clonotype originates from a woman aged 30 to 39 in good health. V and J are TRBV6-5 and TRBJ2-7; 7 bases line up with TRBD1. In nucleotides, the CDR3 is TGTGCCAGCAGTCCGCCCGGGACAGATATCTACGAGCAGTACTTC. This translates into CASSPPGTDIYEQYF.